The 6 T cell receptor beta chains in this list originate from one sample, sequenced in a study of T cell clonotyping in hematopoietic cell transplantation (dated by TCRdb to the early 2020s). In the paper's terms, the time point label means: recipient sample about 28 days before transplant, after cytoreduction. The receptor library was made with the immunoSEQ multiplex PCR assay. Not all clones reach the TCRdb copy of this immuneACCESS table, which keeps in-frame sequences only. Checked studies attribute under half of the gap to unresolved V genes and leave the rest unexplained. Recorded for this sample are 25,000 to 35,000 clones; approximately 77% of them occurred a single time. The top ten clones comprise less than 6.5% of the sample. The source material was peripheral blood mononuclear cells, sampled before stem cell transplant. These receptors came from a man between 45 and 60 years old with myelodysplastic syndrome. Some clones in this sample may be carry-over from other donors' samples.

This chain links TRBV2 with TRBJ1-5, with 8 bases that match TRBD1. The trim removed 6 bases at V and 2 bases at J, leaving 9 bases unmatched. The germline V gene has CDR1 SNHLY and CDR2 FYNNEI. The CDR3 spans 16 residues. DNA of the CDR3: TGTGCCAGCAGCTCGGACAGGGTTCGGGGCAATCAGCCCCAGCATTTT. This translates into CASSSDRVRGNQPQHF.

The gene calls are TRBV27 and TRBJ2-3; maybe TRBD2 (5 bases). In germline, CDR1 is MNHEY, CDR2 SMNVEV (reference sequence). Trimming cost V 4 bases and J 4 bases, with 9 bases left between them. The CDR3 is 13 residues long. DNA of the CDR3: TGTGCCAGCAGTTGGTTCGGGGCAGATACGCAGTATTTT. This encodes CASSWFGADTQYF.

The chain recombines TRBV6-5 with TRBJ2-7, with no clear D. CDR3 length: 13 residues. The ends were cut back, 0 bases at V and 3 bases at J, with 6 bases in the middle. Germline V gene lookup returns CDR1 MNHEY and CDR2 SVGAGI. CDR3 nucleotides: TGTGCCAGCAGTTACTCGGGCCTCTACGAGCAGTACTTC. Translated, it gives CASSYSGLYEQYF.

This clone came up a few times. The CDR3 spells CAISKTSGSTDTQYF. DNA for the CDR3: TGTGCCATCAGCAAGACTAGCGGGAGCACAGATACGCAGTATTTT. J is TRBJ2-3 and V is TRBV10-3, with 10 bases lining up with TRBD2. CDR1 is ENHRY and CDR2 is SYGVKD in the germline V gene. Trimming removed 6 bases from V and 0 bases from J; junction bases left unmatched: 3. There are 15 residues in the CDR3.

This sequence joins TRBV5-6 and TRBJ1-1; D perhaps matches TRBD1 (6 bases). V was cut by 4 bases and J by 1 base, with 14 bases left in between. The CDR3 loop spans 15 amino acids. Germline CDR1 reads SGHDT; CDR2 reads YYEEEE. The DNA for the CDR3 is TGTGCCAGCAGCCAGACAGGACTGTCGAACACTGAAGCTTTCTTT. It encodes CASSQTGLSNTEAFF. The complete variable domain, with remaining parts taken from reference TRBV5-6 and TRBJ1-1, reads DAGVTQSPTHLIKTRGQQVTLRCSPKSGHDTVSWYQQALGQGPQFIFQYYEEEERQRGNFPDRFSGHQFPNYSSELNVNALLLGDSALYLCASSQTGLSNTEAFFGQGTRLTVV.

This clone turned up a few times. The J gene is TRBJ2-7, the V gene TRBV29-1; 8 bases are a match to TRBD1. CDR1 SQVTM and CDR2 ANQGSEA come from the germline V gene. The length of the CDR3 is 11 residues. V lost 6 bases, J lost 3 bases, and 1 base stayed unmatched. As DNA, the CDR3 is TGCAGCGTAGACAGGGGCTACGAGCAGTACTTC. Encoded protein: CSVDRGYEQYF.